These 8 T cell receptor beta chains share one sample of origin, sequenced in a study of naive and memory T cell subsets. Both TRBC1 and TRBC2 were covered by a beta constant-region primer of two equimolar oligonucleotides. Nested alpha and beta constant-region primers with the SP2 primer drove four PCR rounds on ligated cDNA. TCRdb redid the calling of the UMI-ligation and nested PCR reads with MiXCR, one entry per CDR3 protein. The repertoire has 85,000 to 130,000 distinct CDR3 sequences, 14% of them found once; the top ten carry roughly 3.1%. Their recognized antigens are unknown. Overall study findings and caveats: A few larger clonotypes appeared in naive repertoires, especially CD8, possibly memory cells re-expressing CD45RA.

Sequencing used naive CD8+ T cells from blood. These receptors originate from a human donor in good health.

J is TRBJ1-1 and V is TRBV13; unclear D gene. The CDR3 spans 14 residues. Trimming removed 3 bases from V and 3 bases from J, with 11 bases in between. Germline CDR1 reads PRHDT; CDR2 reads FYEKMQ (reference sequence). The CDR3 DNA sequence: TGTGCCAGCAGCTTGGTAGGCAAGCACACTGAAGCTTTCTTT. This codes for CASSLVGKHTEAFF.

The rearrangement links TRBV27 to TRBJ2-3; the D gene could be TRBD1 or TRBD2 (5 bases each). Between the trimmed V and J ends, which lost 7 bases and 12 bases, there was a span of 14 bases. The CDR3 has 11 residues. Germline values: CDR1 MNHEY, CDR2 SMNVEV (reference sequence). The CDR3 spells CASTMGTVQYF. In DNA form, the CDR3 reads TGTGCCAGCACGATGGGGACGGTACAGTATTTT.

The genes are TRBV7-9 and TRBJ2-2; TRBD2 aligns across 7 bases. The germline gives CDR1 SEHNR, CDR2 FQNEAQ (reference sequence). Trimming at V came to 1 base and at J to 7 bases, leaving 6 bases not matched to a gene. This CDR3 is 15 amino acids long. The CDR3 reads CASSLVIASGGELFF. The CDR3 DNA follows: TGTGCCAGCAGCTTAGTTATCGCTAGCGGCGGGGAGCTGTTTTTT. The entire variable domain, with the rest obtained from reference TRBV7-9 and TRBJ2-2, is as follows: DTGVSQNPRHKITKRGQNVTFRCDPISEHNRLYWYRQTLGQGPEFLTYFQNEAQLEKSRLLSDRFSAERPKGSFSTLEIQRTEQGDSAMYLCASSLVIASGGELFFGEGSRLTVL.

For the CDR3, the DNA is TGTGCCAGCAGCTTAAGAAATGAAAAACTGTTTTTT. Its protein product is CASSLRNEKLFF. The chain joins TRBV7-9 to TRBJ1-4; D remains unclear. Trimming removed 2 bases at V and 5 bases at J, with 3 bases between. Germline CDR1 is SEHNR and CDR2 is FQNEAQ (reference sequence). CDR3 length equals 12 residues.

This clonotype was seen only a few times. The chain carries TRBV7-9 and TRBJ1-1, with D maybe TRBD1 (5 bases). This CDR3 spans 14 amino acids. Between the trimmed V and J ends, which lost 3 bases and 4 bases, there was a span of 12 bases. Looked up from germline, CDR1 is SEHNR and CDR2 is FQNEAQ (reference sequence). The chain's CDR3 is CASSFGGLRTEAFF. In DNA form, the CDR3 reads TGTGCCAGCAGCTTCGGGGGACTGCGCACTGAAGCTTTCTTT.

This clonotype was recorded many times. The chain has TRBV29-1 and TRBJ2-7, with TRBD2 matching over 8 bases. From germline, CDR1 is SQVTM and CDR2 ANQGSEA. The CDR3 has 11 amino acids. The ends lost 6 bases at V and 6 bases at J; junction bases unmatched: 4. CDR3 amino acids: CSVGLVGEQYF. The CDR3 region has the DNA TGCAGCGTGGGACTAGTAGGCGAGCAGTACTTC.

This clonotype came up many times. This rearrangement joins TRBV19 to TRBJ1-4; D remains ambiguous. This CDR3 region has 19 residues. Germline V gene data show CDR1 as LNHDA and CDR2 as SQIVND (reference sequence). Trimming pared 5 bases from V and 5 bases from J, leaving 27 bases between. CDR3 in amino acids: CASSPYLPPGSGPNEKLFF. CDR3 DNA sequence: TGTGCCAGTAGTCCCTACCTTCCCCCGGGCTCGGGCCCAAATGAAAAACTGTTTTTT. The variable domain in full, completed from reference TRBV19 and TRBJ1-4, reads DGGITQSPKYLFRKEGQNVTLSCEQNLNHDAMYWYRQDPGQGLRLIYYSQIVNDFQKGDIAEGYSVSREKKESFPLTVTSAQKNPTAFYLCASSPYLPPGSGPNEKLFFGSGTQLSVL.

The chain recombines TRBV20-1 with TRBJ1-2; D possibly corresponds to TRBD1 (6 bases). This CDR3 has 13 residues. Germline loops: CDR1 DFQATT, CDR2 SNEGSKA (reference sequence). Trimming took 0 bases from V and 6 from J, leaving 11 bases between them. In DNA, the CDR3 is TGCAGTGCTAGAGATCCGGGGGCGGATGGCTACACCTTC. Its translation: CSARDPGADGYTF.